In this sample, the clone carrying this T cell receptor beta chain turned up a few times. What it binds is unknown. This entry comes from a study of T cells after yellow fever vaccination. Study as a whole: SMART-Seq v4 Ultra Low Input served to prepare low-cell-number fractions. General observations from the study: The secondary response was weaker but peaked faster, day 5 versus 15. Once the booster was given, most primary-vaccination clones reappeared, at over 95% for CD4 and over 85% for CD8.

The V end was cut by 5 bases, the J end by 3 bases, with 15 bases between. The CDR3 consists of 14 residues. CDR1 and CDR2 from the germline V gene are SGHRS and YFSETQ. 5'RACE template switching produced TCR cDNA carrying a universal primer site and UMIs. One entry per CDR3 protein, called by TCRdb with MiXCR from the 5' RACE reads. The sample holds some 300,000 distinct CDR3 sequences, 7.5% to 9.5% seen once. The TCR comes from a man aged 18 to 29 who received the YFV17D yellow fever vaccine. V and J are TRBV5-1 and TRBJ2-7; tentatively, D is TRBD1 or TRBD2 (6 bases each). The starting material was CD4+ T cells sorted from PBMCs, obtained 5 days after the yellow fever booster vaccination. This CDR3 is CASRLAGTNYEQYF. CDR3 sequence (DNA): TGCGCCAGCAGACTAGCCGGGACAAACTACGAGCAGTACTTC.